This TCR delta chain was sequenced for a study of gamma-delta chains in newborns, infants, children (dated by TCRdb to about 2019). At the level of the whole study: According to the title of the study, polyclonal expansion of innate gammadelta T cells immediately after birth is driven by microbial exposure. How innate gammadelta T cell populations in human newborns were shaped by microbial exposure immediately after birth was investigated in the study.

Sequencing was performed on an Illumina MiSeq. With CATT, TCRdb called clones again from the public reads; duplicate DNA rows were later joined. The sample has thousands of delta-chain clones on record, more than 1% of them singletons. Clones ranked in the top ten supply around 24% of the sample. For this clone: Its specific antigen is unknown. A read error likely explains why the TCRdb protein, taken from a much larger clone, differs from this DNA's translation at residue 13; the protein shown is translated from the DNA.

Specimen: blood. This TCR came from a child who was a newborn, infant or young child, either healthy, febrile or measles-vaccinated (not recorded which).

The encoded CDR3 is CACDTGRSSYWGLYSSWDTRQMFF. The base sequence is TGTGCCTGTGACACCGGACGTAGTTCCTACTGGGGGTTGTACAGCTCCTGGGACACCCGACAGATGTTTTTC. The receptor chain draws on TRDV2 and TRDJ3; possibly the D gene is TRDD3, per 8 matching bases. Trimming costs V 0 bases and J 0 bases, and their ends lie 29 bases apart. The CDR3 holds 24 amino acids from the cysteine to the phenylalanine. Only the CDR3 DNA is retained, 72 bases long and in frame from the first base. The germline V gene yields GEAIGNYY for CDR1 and EKD for CDR2.